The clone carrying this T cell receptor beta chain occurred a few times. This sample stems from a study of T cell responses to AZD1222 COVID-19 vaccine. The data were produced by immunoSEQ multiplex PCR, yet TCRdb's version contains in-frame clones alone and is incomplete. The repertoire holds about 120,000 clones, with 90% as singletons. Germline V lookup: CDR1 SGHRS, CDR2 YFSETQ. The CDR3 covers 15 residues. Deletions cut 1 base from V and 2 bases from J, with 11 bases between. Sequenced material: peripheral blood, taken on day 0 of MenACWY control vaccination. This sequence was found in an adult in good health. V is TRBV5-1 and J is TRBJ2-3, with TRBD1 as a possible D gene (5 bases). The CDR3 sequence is CASSLSGAPTDTQYF. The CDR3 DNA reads TGCGCCAGCAGCTTGAGTGGGGCGCCCACAGATACGCAGTATTTT.